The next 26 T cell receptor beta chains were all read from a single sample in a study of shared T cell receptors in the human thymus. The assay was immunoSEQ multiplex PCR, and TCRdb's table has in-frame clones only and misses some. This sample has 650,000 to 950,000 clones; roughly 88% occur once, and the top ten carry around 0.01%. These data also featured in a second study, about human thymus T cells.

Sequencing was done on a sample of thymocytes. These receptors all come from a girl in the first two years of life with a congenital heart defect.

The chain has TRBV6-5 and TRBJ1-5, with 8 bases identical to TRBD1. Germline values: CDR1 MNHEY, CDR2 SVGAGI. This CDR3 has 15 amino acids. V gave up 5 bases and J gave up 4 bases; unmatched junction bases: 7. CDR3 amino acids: CASSADRGLNQPQHF. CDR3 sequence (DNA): TGTGCCAGCAGTGCAGACAGGGGCCTAAATCAGCCCCAGCATTTT.

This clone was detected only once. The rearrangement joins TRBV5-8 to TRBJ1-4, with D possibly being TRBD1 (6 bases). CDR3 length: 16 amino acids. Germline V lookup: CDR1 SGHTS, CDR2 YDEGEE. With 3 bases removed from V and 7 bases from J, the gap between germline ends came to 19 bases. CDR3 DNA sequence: TGTGCCAGCAGCTGGCTCCCGGGACAAGGAATTGAAAAACTGTTTTTT. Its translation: CASSWLPGQGIEKLFF.

CDR3 sequence: CASSLRDRAFGCYGYTF. DNA for the CDR3: TGTGCCAGCAGCTTAAGGGACAGGGCGTTCGGGTGCTATGGCTACACCTTC. The chain links TRBV5-6 to TRBJ1-2; 9 bases agree with TRBD1. CDR1 SGHDT and CDR2 YYEEEE come from the germline V gene. The CDR3 runs to 17 residues. J lost 4 bases, V lost 2 bases, and 12 bases had no gene match.

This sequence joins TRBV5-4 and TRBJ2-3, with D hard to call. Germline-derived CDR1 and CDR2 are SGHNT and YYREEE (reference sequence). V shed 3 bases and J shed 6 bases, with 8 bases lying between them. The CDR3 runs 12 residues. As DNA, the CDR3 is TGTGCCAGCAGCTCCTCACACGATACGCAGTATTTT. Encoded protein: CASSSSHDTQYF.

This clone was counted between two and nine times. The CDR3 is CASSLNDRAQILYMNTEAFF. Here the CDR3 DNA reads TGTGCCAGCAGCTTAAATGACAGGGCCCAAATACTTTACATGAACACTGAAGCTTTCTTT. This chain links TRBV5-4 with TRBJ1-1; 7 bases agree with TRBD1. V gave up 2 bases and J gave up 0 bases; unmatched junction bases: 19. This CDR3 has 20 residues. The germline V gene encodes CDR1 SGHNT and CDR2 YYREEE (reference sequence).

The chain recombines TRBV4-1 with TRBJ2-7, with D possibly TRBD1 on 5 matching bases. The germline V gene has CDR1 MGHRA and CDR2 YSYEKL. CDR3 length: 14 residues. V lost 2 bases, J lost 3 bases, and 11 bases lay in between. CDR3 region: CASSQPTGNYEQYF. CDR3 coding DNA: TGCGCCAGCAGCCAACCCACAGGTAACTACGAGCAGTACTTC.

The CDR3 loop is CASSIGGRANYGYTF. Written as DNA, the CDR3 is TGTGCCAGTAGTATAGGTGGTCGAGCTAACTATGGCTACACCTTC. The rearrangement links TRBV19 to TRBJ1-2, with D unresolved. The ends were cut back, 1 base at V and 0 bases at J, with 9 bases in the middle. The CDR3 runs to 15 residues. CDR1 and CDR2 from the germline V gene are LNHDA and SQIVND (reference sequence).

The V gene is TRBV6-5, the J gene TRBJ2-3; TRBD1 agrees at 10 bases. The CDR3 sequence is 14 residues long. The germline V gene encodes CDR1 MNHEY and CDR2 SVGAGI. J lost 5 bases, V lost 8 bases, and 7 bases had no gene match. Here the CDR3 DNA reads TGTGCCAGCCGGGGGACAGGGGATATAGATACGCAGTATTTT. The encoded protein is CASRGTGDIDTQYF.

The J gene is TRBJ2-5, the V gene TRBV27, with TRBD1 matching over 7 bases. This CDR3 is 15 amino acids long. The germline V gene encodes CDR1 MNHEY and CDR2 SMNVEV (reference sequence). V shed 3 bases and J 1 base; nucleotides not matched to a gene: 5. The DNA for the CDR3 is TGTGCCAGCAGTTTCTCGGGACAGCCCCAAGAGACCCAGTACTTC. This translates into CASSFSGQPQETQYF.

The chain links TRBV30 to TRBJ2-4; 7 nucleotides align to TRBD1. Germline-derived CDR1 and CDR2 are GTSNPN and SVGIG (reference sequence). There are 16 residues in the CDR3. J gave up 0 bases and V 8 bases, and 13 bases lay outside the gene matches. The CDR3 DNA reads TGTGCCGGACAGGACAATAACGCCTTAGCCAAAAACATTCAGTACTTC. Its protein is CAGQDNNALAKNIQYF.

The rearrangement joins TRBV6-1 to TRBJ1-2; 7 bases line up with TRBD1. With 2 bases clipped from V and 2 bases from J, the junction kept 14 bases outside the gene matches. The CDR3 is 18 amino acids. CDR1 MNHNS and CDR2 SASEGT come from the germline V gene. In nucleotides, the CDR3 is TGTGCCAGCAGTGAAAATGAGGTAGGGGGCGAAGAAAACTATGGCTACACCTTC. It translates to CASSENEVGGEENYGYTF.

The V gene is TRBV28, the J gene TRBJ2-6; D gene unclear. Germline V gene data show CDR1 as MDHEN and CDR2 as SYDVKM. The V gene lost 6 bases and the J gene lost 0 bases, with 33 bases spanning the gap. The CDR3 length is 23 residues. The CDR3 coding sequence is TGTGCCAGCAGCCCCCAAGTCCGGAACGCCCTAAATCAGACTGTCTCTGGGGCCAACGTCCTGACTTTC. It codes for CASSPQVRNALNQTVSGANVLTF.

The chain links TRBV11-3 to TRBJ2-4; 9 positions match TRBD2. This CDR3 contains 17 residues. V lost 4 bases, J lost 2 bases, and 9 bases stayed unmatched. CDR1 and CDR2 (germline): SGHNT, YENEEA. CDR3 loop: CASSSPSRGGSKNIQYF. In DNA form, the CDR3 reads TGTGCCAGCAGCTCGCCTTCGCGGGGGGGATCCAAAAACATTCAGTACTTC. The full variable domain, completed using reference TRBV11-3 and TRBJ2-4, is EAGVVQSPRYKIIEKKQPVAFWCNPISGHNTLYWYLQNLGQGPELLIRYENEEAVDDSQLPKDRFSAERLKGVDSTLKIQPAELGDSAVYLCASSSPSRGGSKNIQYFGAGTRLSVL.

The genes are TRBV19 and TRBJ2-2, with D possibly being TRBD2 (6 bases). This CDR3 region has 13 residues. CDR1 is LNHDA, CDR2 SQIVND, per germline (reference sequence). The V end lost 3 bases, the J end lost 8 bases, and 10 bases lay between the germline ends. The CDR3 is CASSMEGRGELFF. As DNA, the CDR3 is TGTGCCAGTAGTATGGAGGGACGTGGGGAGCTGTTTTTT.

CDR3 coding DNA: TGTGCCAGCAGTGGCCTAACTAAAGGACTAGCGGGGGATAGGGACACCGGGGAGCTGTTTTTT. Protein sequence: CASSGLTKGLAGDRDTGELFF. J is TRBJ2-2 and V is TRBV2; 13 positions match TRBD2. The CDR3 is 21 residues long. V dropped 4 bases and J dropped 3; count of bases not matched to a gene: 17. In germline, CDR1 is SNHLY, CDR2 FYNNEI.

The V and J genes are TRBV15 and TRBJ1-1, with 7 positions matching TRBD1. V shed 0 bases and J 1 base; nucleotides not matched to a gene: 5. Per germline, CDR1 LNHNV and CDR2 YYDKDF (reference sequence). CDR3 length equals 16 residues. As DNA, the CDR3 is TGTGCCACCAGCAGAGATGACGGGACAGAGAACACTGAAGCTTTCTTT. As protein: CATSRDDGTENTEAFF.

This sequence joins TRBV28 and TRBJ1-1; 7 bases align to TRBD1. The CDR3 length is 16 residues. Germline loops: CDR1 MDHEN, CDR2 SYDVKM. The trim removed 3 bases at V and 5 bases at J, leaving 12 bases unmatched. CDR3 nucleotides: TGTGCCAGCAGTTTCAGGACAGGCTTTCCGAGGACTGAAGCTTTCTTT. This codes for CASSFRTGFPRTEAFF.

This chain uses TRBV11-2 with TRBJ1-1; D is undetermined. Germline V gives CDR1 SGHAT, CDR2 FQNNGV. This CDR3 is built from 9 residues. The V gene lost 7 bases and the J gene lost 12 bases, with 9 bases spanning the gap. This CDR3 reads CASTPKPFF. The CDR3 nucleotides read TGTGCCAGCACCCCTAAACCTTTCTTT.

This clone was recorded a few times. Written as DNA, the CDR3 is TGTGCCAGCAGCTTAGGGGGGGACAGCCTGAACACTGAAGCTTTCTTT. Protein sequence: CASSLGGDSLNTEAFF. The J gene is TRBJ1-1, the V gene TRBV7-6; 7 bases map to TRBD1. Germline V gene data show CDR1 as SGHVS and CDR2 as FNYEAQ. This CDR3 is 16 amino acids long. Trimming cost V 1 base and J 0 bases; bases outside gene matches: 5.

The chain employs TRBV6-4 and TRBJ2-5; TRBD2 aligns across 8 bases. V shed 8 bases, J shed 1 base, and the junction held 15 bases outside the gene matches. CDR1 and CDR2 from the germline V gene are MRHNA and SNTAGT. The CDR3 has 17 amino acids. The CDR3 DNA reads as TGTGCCAGCGGGCCCGGACTAGCACGGACCGGCCAAGAGACCCAGTACTTC. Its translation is CASGPGLARTGQETQYF.

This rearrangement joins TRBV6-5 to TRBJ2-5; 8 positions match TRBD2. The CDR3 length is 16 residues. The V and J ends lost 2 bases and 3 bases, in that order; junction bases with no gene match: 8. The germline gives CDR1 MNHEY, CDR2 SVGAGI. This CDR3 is CASSYARTSFEETQYF. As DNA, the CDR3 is TGTGCCAGCAGTTACGCCAGGACTAGCTTTGAAGAGACCCAGTACTTC.

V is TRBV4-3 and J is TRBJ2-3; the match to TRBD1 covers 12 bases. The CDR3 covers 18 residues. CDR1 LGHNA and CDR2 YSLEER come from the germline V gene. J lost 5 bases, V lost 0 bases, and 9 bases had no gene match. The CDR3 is CASSQEGPGTGGIDTQYF. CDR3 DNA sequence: TGCGCCAGCAGCCAAGAAGGTCCCGGGACAGGGGGCATAGATACGCAGTATTTT.

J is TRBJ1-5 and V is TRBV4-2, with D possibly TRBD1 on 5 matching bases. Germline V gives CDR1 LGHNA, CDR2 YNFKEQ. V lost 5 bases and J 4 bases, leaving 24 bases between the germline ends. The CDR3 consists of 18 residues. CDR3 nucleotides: TGTGCCAGCAGCGCAGGGTTTGAATCACCAGACAATAATCAGCCCCAGCATTTT. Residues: CASSAGFESPDNNQPQHF.

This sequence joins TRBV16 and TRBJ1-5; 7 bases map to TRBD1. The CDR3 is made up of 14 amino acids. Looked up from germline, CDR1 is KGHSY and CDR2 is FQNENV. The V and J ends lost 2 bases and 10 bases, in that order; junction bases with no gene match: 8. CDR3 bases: TGTGCCAGCAGCCAAAGACAGGGATTTAACCCCCAGCATTTT. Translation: CASSQRQGFNPQHF.

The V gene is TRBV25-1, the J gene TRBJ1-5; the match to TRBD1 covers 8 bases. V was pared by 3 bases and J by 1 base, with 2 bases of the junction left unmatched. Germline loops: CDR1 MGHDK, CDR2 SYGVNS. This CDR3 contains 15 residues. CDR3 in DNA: TGTGCCAGCAGTGAGGGGACAGGAAGCAATCAGCCCCAGCATTTT. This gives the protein CASSEGTGSNQPQHF.

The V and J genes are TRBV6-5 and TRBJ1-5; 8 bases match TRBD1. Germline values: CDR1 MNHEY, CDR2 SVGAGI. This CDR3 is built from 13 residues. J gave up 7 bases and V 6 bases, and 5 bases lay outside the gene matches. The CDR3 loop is CASRPTGDQPQHF. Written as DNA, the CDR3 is TGTGCCAGCAGGCCGACAGGGGACCAGCCCCAGCATTTT.